This TCR beta chain is from a study of monozygotic twins with inflammatory bowel disease. CDR1 and CDR2 (germline): SGHRS, YFSETQ. The CDR3 spans 14 residues. Every TCR library used 3500 ng of total RNA. Per individual sample, eight separate reactions were used to make cDNA. UMIs incorporating a 6-nucleotide sample barcode were appended by means of template switching. TCRdb reprocessed the 5' RACE reads and reports one entry per CDR3 protein, with no DNA. Seen in this sample are about 330,000 distinct CDR3 sequences; the ten most common clones hold around 2%. The chain has TRBV5-1 and TRBJ2-7; TCRdb lists TRBD1, though no DNA is available to test this call. Sequenced input: blood. The sequence derives from a human donor with ulcerative colitis or Crohn's disease, or a healthy co-twin of an affected twin (not recorded which). This CDR3 reads CASSPVTYSYEQYF.